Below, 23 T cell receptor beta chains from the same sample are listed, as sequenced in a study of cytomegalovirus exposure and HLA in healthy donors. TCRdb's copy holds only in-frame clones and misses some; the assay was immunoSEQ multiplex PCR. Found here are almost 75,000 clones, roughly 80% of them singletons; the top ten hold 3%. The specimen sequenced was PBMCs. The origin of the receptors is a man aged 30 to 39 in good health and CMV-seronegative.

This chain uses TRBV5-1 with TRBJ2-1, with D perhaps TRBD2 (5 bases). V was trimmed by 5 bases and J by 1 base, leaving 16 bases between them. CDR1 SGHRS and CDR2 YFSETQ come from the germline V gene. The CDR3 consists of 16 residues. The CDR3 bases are TGCGCCAGCAGTAAGGAACCGGGATTTTCCTACAATGAGCAGTTCTTC. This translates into CASSKEPGFSYNEQFF.

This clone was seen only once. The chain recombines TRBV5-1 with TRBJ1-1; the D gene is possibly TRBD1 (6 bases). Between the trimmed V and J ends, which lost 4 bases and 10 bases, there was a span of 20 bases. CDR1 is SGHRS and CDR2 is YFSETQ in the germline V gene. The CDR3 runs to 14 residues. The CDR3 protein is CASSPSPKTGGAFF. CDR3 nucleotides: TGCGCCAGCAGCCCAAGCCCGAAGACAGGTGGAGCTTTCTTT. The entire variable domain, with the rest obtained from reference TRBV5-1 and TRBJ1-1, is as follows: KAGVTQTPRYLIKTRGQQVTLSCSPISGHRSVSWYQQTPGQGLQFLFEYFSETQRNKGNFPGRFSGRQFSNSRSEMNVSTLELGDSALYLCASSPSPKTGGAFFGQGTRLTVV.

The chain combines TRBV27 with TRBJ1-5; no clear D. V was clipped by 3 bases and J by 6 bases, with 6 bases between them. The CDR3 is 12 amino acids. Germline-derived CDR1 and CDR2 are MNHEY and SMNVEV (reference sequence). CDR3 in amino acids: CASSLRGQPQHF. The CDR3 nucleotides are TGTGCCAGCAGTTTGAGAGGTCAGCCCCAGCATTTT.

Here the CDR3 reads CASGSGLVTDTQYF. CDR3 DNA: TGTGCCAGCGGAAGCGGACTAGTGACAGATACGCAGTATTTT. The chain employs TRBV6-6 and TRBJ2-3, with 7 bases fitting TRBD2. Germline assignment: CDR1 MNHNY and CDR2 SVGAGI (reference sequence). The CDR3 runs 14 residues. The junction had 8 bases not matched to a gene; V was cut back by 8 bases and J by 3 bases.

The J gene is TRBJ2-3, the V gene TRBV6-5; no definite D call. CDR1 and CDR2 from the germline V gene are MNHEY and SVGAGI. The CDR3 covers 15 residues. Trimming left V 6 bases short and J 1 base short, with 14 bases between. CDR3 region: CASSPYTHGTDTQYF. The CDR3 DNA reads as TGTGCCAGCAGCCCTTATACTCACGGCACAGATACGCAGTATTTT.

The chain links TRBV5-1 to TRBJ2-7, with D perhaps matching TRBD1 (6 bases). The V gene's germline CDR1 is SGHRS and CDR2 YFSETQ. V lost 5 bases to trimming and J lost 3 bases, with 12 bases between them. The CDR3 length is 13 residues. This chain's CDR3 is CASRDLGGYEQYF. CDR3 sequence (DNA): TGCGCCAGCAGAGATTTAGGGGGCTACGAGCAGTACTTC.

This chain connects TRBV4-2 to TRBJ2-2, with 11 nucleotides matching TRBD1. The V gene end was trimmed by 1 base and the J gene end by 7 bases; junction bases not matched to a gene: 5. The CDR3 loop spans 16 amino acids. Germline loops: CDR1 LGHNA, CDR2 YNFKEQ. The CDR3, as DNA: TGTGCCAGCAGCCAAGGGACAGGGGGCGAGATCGGGGAGCTGTTTTTT. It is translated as CASSQGTGGEIGELFF.

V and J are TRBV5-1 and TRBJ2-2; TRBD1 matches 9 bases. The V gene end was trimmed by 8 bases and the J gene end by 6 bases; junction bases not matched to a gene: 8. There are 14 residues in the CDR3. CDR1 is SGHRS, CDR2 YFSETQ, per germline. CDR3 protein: CASKKTGGSGELFF. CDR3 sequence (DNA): TGCGCCAGTAAGAAGACAGGGGGGTCCGGGGAGCTGTTTTTT. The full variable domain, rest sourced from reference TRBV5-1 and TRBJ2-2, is KAGVTQTPRYLIKTRGQQVTLSCSPISGHRSVSWYQQTPGQGLQFLFEYFSETQRNKGNFPGRFSGRQFSNSRSEMNVSTLELGDSALYLCASKKTGGSGELFFGEGSRLTVL.

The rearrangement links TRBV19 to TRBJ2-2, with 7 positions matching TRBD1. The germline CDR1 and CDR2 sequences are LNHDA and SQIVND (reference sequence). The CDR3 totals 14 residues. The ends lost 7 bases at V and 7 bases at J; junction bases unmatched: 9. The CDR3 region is CASNYDRAGGELFF. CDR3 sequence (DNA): TGTGCCAGTAATTACGACAGGGCTGGCGGGGAGCTGTTTTTT.

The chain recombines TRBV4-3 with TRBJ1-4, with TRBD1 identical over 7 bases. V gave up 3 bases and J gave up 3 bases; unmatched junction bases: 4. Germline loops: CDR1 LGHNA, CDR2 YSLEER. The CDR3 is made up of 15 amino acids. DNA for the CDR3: TGCGCCAGCAGCCAGCGGGACAGCCCTAATGAAAAACTGTTTTTT. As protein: CASSQRDSPNEKLFF.

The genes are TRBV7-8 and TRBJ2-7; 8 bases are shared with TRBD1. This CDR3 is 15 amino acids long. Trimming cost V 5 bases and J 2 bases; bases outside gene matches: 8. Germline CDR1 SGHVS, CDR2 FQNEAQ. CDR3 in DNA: TGTGCCAGCAGCCCGTACCGACAGGGGCCCTACGAGCAGTACGTC. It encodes CASSPYRQGPYEQYV.

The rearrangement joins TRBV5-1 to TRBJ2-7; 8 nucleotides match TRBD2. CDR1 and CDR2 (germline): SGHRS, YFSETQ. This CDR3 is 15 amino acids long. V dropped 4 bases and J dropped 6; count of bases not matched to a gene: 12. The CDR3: CASSPGGVMSVEQYF. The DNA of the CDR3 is TGCGCCAGCAGCCCCGGGGGGGTTATGTCTGTCGAGCAGTACTTC.

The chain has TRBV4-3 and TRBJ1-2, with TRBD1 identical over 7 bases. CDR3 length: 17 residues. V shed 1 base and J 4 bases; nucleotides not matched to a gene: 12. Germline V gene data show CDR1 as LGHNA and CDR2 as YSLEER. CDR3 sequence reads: CASSQGGRDRGFYGYTF. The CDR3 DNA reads TGCGCCAGCAGCCAAGGCGGAAGGGACAGAGGATTCTATGGCTACACCTTC.

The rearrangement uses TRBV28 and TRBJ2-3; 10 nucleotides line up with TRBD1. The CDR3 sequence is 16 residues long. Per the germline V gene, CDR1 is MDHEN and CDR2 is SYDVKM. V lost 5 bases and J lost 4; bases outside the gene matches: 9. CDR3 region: CASSLLYGQGADTQYF. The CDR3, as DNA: TGTGCCAGCAGTCTACTTTACGGACAGGGGGCAGATACGCAGTATTTT. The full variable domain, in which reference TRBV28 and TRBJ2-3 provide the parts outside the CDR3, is DVKVTQSSRYLVKRTGEKVFLECVQDMDHENMFWYRQDPGLGLRLIYFSYDVKMKEKGDIPEGYSVSREKKERFSLILESASTNQTSMYLCASSLLYGQGADTQYFGPGTRLTVL.

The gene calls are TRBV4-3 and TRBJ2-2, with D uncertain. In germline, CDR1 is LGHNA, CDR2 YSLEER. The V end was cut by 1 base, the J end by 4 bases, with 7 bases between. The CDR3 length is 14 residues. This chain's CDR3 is CASSQVGSTGELFF. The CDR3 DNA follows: TGCGCCAGCAGCCAAGTGGGCAGCACCGGGGAGCTGTTTTTT.

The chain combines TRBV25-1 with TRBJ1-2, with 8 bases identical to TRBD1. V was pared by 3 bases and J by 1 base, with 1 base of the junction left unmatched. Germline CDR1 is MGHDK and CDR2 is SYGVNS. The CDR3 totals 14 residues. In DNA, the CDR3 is TGTGCCAGCAGTGACAGGGGGCTTAACTATGGCTACACCTTC. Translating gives CASSDRGLNYGYTF.

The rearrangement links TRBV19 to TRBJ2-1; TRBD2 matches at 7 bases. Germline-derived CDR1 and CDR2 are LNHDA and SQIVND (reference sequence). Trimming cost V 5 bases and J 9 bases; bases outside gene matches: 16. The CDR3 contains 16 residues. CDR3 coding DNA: TGTGCCAGTAGTCCACTTTTTGCGGGAGAAGTGGGTGAGCAGTTCTTC. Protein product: CASSPLFAGEVGEQFF.

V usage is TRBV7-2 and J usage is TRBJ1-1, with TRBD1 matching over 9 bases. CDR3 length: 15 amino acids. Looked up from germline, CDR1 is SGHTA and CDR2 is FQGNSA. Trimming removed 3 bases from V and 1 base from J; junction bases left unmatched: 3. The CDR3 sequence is CASSFTQGANTEAFF. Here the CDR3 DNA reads TGTGCCAGCAGCTTTACACAGGGGGCGAACACTGAAGCTTTCTTT.

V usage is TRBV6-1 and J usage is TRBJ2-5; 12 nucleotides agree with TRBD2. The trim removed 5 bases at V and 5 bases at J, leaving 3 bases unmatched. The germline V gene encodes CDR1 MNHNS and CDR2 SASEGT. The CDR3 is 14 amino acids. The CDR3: CASSLAGGEETQYF. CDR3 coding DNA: TGTGCCAGCAGTCTAGCGGGAGGGGAGGAGACCCAGTACTTC.

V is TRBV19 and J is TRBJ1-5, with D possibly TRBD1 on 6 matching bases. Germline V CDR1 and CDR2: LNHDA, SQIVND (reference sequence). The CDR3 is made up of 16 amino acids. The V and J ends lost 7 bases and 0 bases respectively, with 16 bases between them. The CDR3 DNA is TGTGCCAGTATCCCGCGGCAGGGACATAGCAATCAGCCCCAGCATTTT. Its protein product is CASIPRQGHSNQPQHF.

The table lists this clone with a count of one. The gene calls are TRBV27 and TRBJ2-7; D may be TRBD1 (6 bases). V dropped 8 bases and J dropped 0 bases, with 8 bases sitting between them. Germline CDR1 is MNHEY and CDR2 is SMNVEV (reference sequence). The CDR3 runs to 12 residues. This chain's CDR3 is CASGGFSYEQYF. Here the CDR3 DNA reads TGTGCCAGCGGGGGCTTCTCCTACGAGCAGTACTTC.

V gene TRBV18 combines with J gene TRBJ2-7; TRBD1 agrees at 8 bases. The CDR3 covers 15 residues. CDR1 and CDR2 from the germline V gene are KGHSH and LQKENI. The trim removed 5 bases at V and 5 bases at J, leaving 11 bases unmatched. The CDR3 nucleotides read TGTGCCAGCTCATCAGACAGGGGTGCATTCCACGAGCAGTACTTC. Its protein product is CASSSDRGAFHEQYF. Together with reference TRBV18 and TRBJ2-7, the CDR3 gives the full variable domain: NAGVMQNPRHLVRRRGQEARLRCSPMKGHSHVYWYRQLPEEGLKFMVYLQKENIIDESGMPKERFSAEFPKEGPSILRIQQVVRGDSAAYFCASSSDRGAFHEQYFGPGTRLTVT.

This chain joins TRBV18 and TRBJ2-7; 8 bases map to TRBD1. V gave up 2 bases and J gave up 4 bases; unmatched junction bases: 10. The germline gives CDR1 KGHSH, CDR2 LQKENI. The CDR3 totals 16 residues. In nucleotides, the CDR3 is TGTGCCAGCTCACCATACCCGGACAGGGCTCTTTACGAGCAGTACTTC. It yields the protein CASSPYPDRALYEQYF. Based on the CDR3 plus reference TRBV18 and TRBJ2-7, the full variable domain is NAGVMQNPRHLVRRRGQEARLRCSPMKGHSHVYWYRQLPEEGLKFMVYLQKENIIDESGMPKERFSAEFPKEGPSILRIQQVVRGDSAAYFCASSPYPDRALYEQYFGPGTRLTVT.